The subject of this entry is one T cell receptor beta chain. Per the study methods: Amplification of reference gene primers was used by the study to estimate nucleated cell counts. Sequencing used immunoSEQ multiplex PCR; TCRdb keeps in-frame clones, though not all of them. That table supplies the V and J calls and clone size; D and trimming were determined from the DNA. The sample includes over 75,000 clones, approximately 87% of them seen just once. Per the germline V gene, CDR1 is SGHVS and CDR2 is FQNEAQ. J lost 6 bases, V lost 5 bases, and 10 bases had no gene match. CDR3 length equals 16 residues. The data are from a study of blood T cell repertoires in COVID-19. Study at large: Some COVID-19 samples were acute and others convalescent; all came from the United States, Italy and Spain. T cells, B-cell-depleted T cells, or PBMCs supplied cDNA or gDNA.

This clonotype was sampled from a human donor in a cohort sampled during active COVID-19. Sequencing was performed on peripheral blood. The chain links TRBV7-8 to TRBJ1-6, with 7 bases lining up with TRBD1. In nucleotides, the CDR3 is TGTGCCAGCAGCCGACTGACAGGGATAGCTAATTCACCCCTCCACTTT. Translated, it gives CASSRLTGIANSPLHF.